A selection of T cell receptor beta chains follows, all from one sample in a study of CD8 T cells in ankylosing spondylitis. TCRdb itself ran the 5' RACE reads through MiXCR, one entry per CDR3 protein. Of roughly 250,000 distinct CDR3 sequences listed, 10% to 13% are singletons. The sample was blood, either unsorted or a sorted T cell fraction (not recorded which). All receptors derive from a male donor with ankylosing spondylitis or in good health (not recorded which). Both conserved end residues are part of each CDR3. D genes are given only for firm matches. A row's size may be missing; if present it is once, few, many or a size class.

CDR3 DNA	CDR3 protein	D gene	clone size	V gene	J gene
TGTGCCAGCAGTTTAGCCAGGGGATATGGCTACACCTTC	CASSLARGYGYTF	-	many	TRBV27	TRBJ1-2
TGTGCCAGCTCACCACCCGAGGGGACTAGCGGGTACAATGAGCAGTTCTTC	CASSPPEGTSGYNEQFF	TRBD2	-	TRBV18	TRBJ2-1
TGTGCCAGCAGTGAGCGGCGGGGGGGTCTTGGGGAGCTGTTTTTT	CASSERRGGLGELFF	TRBD2	many	TRBV6-1	TRBJ2-2
TGTGCCAGCAGCCAAGGGATCAGGGCCAATTCACCCCTCCACTTT	CASSQGIRANSPLHF	-	many	TRBV14	TRBJ1-6
TGTGCCAGCAGTTACGCGGGACTAGCGGGAGCACATGAGCAGTACTTC	CASSYAGLAGAHEQYF	TRBD2	many	TRBV6-2/TRBV6-3	TRBJ2-7
TGTGCCAGCAGCTTAGTAGACGGGAGCAACACTGAAGCTTTCTTT	CASSLVDGSNTEAFF	-	many	TRBV7-6	TRBJ1-1
TGTGCCAGCAGTTTGGGGCACCAGAACTATGGCTACACCTTC	CASSLGHQNYGYTF	-	-	TRBV12-3/TRBV12-4	TRBJ1-2
TGCAGTGCTAGAACGACAGGGGGAAACAGCTCCTACAATGAGCAGTTCTTC	CSARTTGGNSSYNEQFF	TRBD1	many	TRBV20-1	TRBJ2-1
TGTGCCAGCAGTCCGACAGGGTACAATGAAAAACTGTTTTTT	CASSPTGYNEKLFF	TRBD1	few	TRBV27	TRBJ1-4
TGTGCCAGCAGAGGGGACAGGGGGCTGAGCTCCTATAATTCACCCCTCCACTTT	CASRGDRGLSSYNSPLHF	TRBD1	few	TRBV11-2	TRBJ1-6